This T cell receptor (beta chain) was documented in a study of T cells after yellow fever vaccination. Study observations and caveats: Detected again after the booster were most primary-vaccination clones, at almost 97% CD4 and 88% CD8.

The CDR3 loop spans 16 amino acids. Trimming removed 7 bases at V and 2 bases at J, with 18 bases between. In TCRdb, the 5' RACE reads were re-called with MiXCR into one record per CDR3 protein. The repertoire has 300,000 to 350,000 distinct CDR3 sequences, approximately 3.9% of them found once; the top ten carry about 24%. For this clonotype: Its antigen remains unidentified.

V is TRBV12-3 or TRBV12-4 and J is TRBJ2-1; D might be TRBD1 (6 bases). Sample: PBMCs, taken 5 days after the yellow fever booster vaccination. The clonotype was recovered from a man between 18 and 29 years old who received the YFV17D yellow fever vaccine. The CDR3 nucleotides read TGTGCCAGCACCCCACAGGGCGGGCTAACCTACAATGAGCAGTTCTTC. As protein: CASTPQGGLTYNEQFF.